A single sample gave rise to the 21 T cell receptor beta chains below, sequenced in a study of radiotherapy plus CTLA-4 blockade in lung cancer. This table comes from immunoSEQ multiplex PCR, and its TCRdb copy is limited to in-frame clones, with some not included. Counted here are 40,000 to 45,000 clones, about 70% occurring once; the ten biggest clones make up roughly 25%. The sequenced sample was peripheral blood, obtained from a patient treated with radiotherapy plus ipilimumab. These receptors were collected from a human donor with non-small cell lung cancer who had a partial response to radiotherapy plus ipilimumab.

The chain is built from TRBV6-1 and TRBJ2-3; the match to TRBD1 covers 9 bases. The CDR3 extends over 16 amino acids. The junction had 7 bases not matched to a gene; V was cut back by 1 base and J by 5 bases. Germline V gene data show CDR1 as MNHNS and CDR2 as SASEGT. The CDR3 spells CASSEGRDRERDTQYF. In DNA, the CDR3 is TGTGCCAGCAGTGAAGGTCGGGACAGGGAGAGAGATACGCAGTATTTT.

The chain uses TRBV29-1 and TRBJ2-1; 10 bases line up with TRBD2. In germline, CDR1 is SQVTM, CDR2 ANQGSEA. The CDR3 totals 13 residues. V shed 5 bases and J 7 bases; nucleotides not matched to a gene: 5. This CDR3 is CSVPLAGVNEQFF. The DNA for the CDR3 is TGCAGCGTTCCCCTAGCGGGAGTTAATGAGCAGTTCTTC.

This clone has a handful of counts. This chain links TRBV15 with TRBJ2-7; D gene ambiguous. Germline V gene lookup returns CDR1 LNHNV and CDR2 YYDKDF (reference sequence). The CDR3 runs to 13 residues. V dropped 5 bases and J dropped 4 bases, with 12 bases sitting between them. This chain's CDR3 is CATSGERGYEQYF. In DNA, the CDR3 is TGTGCCACCAGCGGTGAAAGAGGATACGAGCAGTACTTC.

The chain joins TRBV6-5 to TRBJ2-5; TRBD1 aligns across 10 bases. Trimming at V came to 5 bases and at J to 5 bases, leaving 5 bases not matched to a gene. This CDR3 region has 14 residues. In germline, CDR1 is MNHEY, CDR2 SVGAGI. In DNA form, the CDR3 reads TGTGCCAGCAGTCCGACAGGGGGCGCCGAGACCCAGTACTTC. Its translation: CASSPTGGAETQYF.

CDR3 protein: CASSFLAGGPRGTGELFF. In nucleotides, the CDR3 is TGTGCCAGCAGCTTTCTAGCGGGGGGGCCTAGGGGCACCGGGGAGCTGTTTTTT. This sequence joins TRBV7-2 and TRBJ2-2; 12 bases are a match to TRBD2. This CDR3 is 18 amino acids long. V lost 3 bases to trimming and J lost 4 bases; unmatched junction nucleotides: 9. Per germline, CDR1 SGHTA and CDR2 FQGNSA.

This clone appeared a few times. The chain joins TRBV6-5 to TRBJ1-6, with TRBD1 matching over 9 bases. Germline assignment: CDR1 MNHEY and CDR2 SVGAGI. The J segment lost 9 bases and the V segment lost 11 bases, leaving 8 bases of the junction unmatched. The CDR3 extends over 13 amino acids. The CDR3 DNA reads TGTGCCGGCTCCGGGACAGGGACTTCACCCCTCCACTTT. This translates into CAGSGTGTSPLHF.

The chain joins TRBV13 to TRBJ1-1; D might be TRBD1 (6 bases). V lost 5 bases, J lost 0 bases, and 13 bases lay in between. From germline, CDR1 is PRHDT and CDR2 FYEKMQ (reference sequence). This CDR3 is 15 amino acids long. The CDR3 region has the DNA TGTGCCAGCAGCCGGCGACAGGTAATGAACACTGAAGCTTTCTTT. Amino acids: CASSRRQVMNTEAFF.

This clone was seen a handful of times. The genes are TRBV19 and TRBJ2-7, with D maybe TRBD1 (6 bases). Looked up from germline, CDR1 is LNHDA and CDR2 is SQIVND (reference sequence). With 5 bases removed from V and 0 bases from J, the gap between germline ends came to 14 bases. The CDR3 sequence is 15 residues long. The CDR3 sequence is CASSPTLDSSYEQYF. The CDR3 DNA follows: TGTGCCAGTAGTCCAACTTTGGACAGCTCCTACGAGCAGTACTTC.

The table lists this clone with a few counts. This chain links TRBV27 with TRBJ1-1; D unclear. Germline V gene data show CDR1 as MNHEY and CDR2 as SMNVEV (reference sequence). This CDR3 is built from 12 residues. V lost 4 bases to trimming and J lost 3 bases, with 6 bases between them. CDR3 in DNA: TGTGCCAGCAGTTCCCGCGACACTGAAGCTTTCTTT. Protein sequence: CASSSRDTEAFF.

The chain uses TRBV7-9 and TRBJ2-1; perhaps TRBD1 as D (5 bases). Germline-derived CDR1 and CDR2 are SEHNR and FQNEAQ (reference sequence). The CDR3 has 15 amino acids. V lost 5 bases to trimming and J lost 3 bases, with 14 bases between them. The CDR3 is CASSRSSTVYNEQFF. The DNA for the CDR3 is TGTGCCAGCAGCCGTTCGTCGACAGTCTACAATGAGCAGTTCTTC.

The chain has TRBV4-3 and TRBJ1-6, with TRBD1 matching over 7 bases. J was trimmed by 10 bases and V by 0 bases; bases with no gene match: 15. This CDR3 contains 18 residues. CDR1 LGHNA and CDR2 YSLEER come from the germline V gene. The CDR3 region has the DNA TGCGCCAGCAGCCAAGAGCCCGCTGGACAGGCCACGGGGTCACCCCTCCACTTT. Translated: CASSQEPAGQATGSPLHF.

This clone was seen just once. V gene TRBV27 combines with J gene TRBJ2-7; 8 bases are shared with TRBD2. V shed 6 bases and J 6 bases; nucleotides not matched to a gene: 13. Germline V CDR1 and CDR2: MNHEY, SMNVEV (reference sequence). This CDR3 spans 15 amino acids. CDR3 amino acids: CASSFVSAGGTEQYF. In DNA, the CDR3 is TGTGCCAGCAGCTTTGTCTCGGCGGGAGGTACCGAGCAGTACTTC.

This clone showed up just once. V and J are TRBV7-8 and TRBJ2-3; D is unclear. CDR1 is SGHVS and CDR2 is FQNEAQ in the germline V gene. Trimming stripped 3 bases from V and 5 bases from J, with 6 bases between. The CDR3 spans 12 residues. CDR3 sequence: CASSLGRDTQYF. The CDR3 nucleotides are TGTGCCAGCAGCTTGGGCAGAGATACGCAGTATTTT.

J is TRBJ2-3 and V is TRBV10-2; a weak D match, TRBD1 (6 bases). The germline gives CDR1 WSHSY, CDR2 SAAADI. The CDR3 covers 16 residues. Trimming stripped 6 bases from V and 0 bases from J, with 16 bases between. The chain's CDR3 is CASSQGGSFSTDTQYF. CDR3 DNA sequence: TGCGCCAGCAGCCAAGGGGGATCGTTTAGCACAGATACGCAGTATTTT.

About this clone itself: One end of the junction varies from germline; a read error may be responsible. The V call is TRBV7-2, the J call TRBJ2-5; possible D gene TRBD2, 7 bases. CDR3 length: 16 amino acids. CDR1 and CDR2 (germline): SGHTA, FQGNSA. The CDR3 protein is CASSLARPGGWETQYF. CDR3 DNA sequence: TGTGCCAGCAGCCTAGCCCGGCCGGGGGGCTGGGAGACCCAGTACTTC.

The V and J genes are TRBV6-5 and TRBJ2-5; tentatively, D is TRBD2 (5 bases). In germline, CDR1 is MNHEY, CDR2 SVGAGI. V shed 11 bases and J shed 0 bases, with 13 bases lying between them. The CDR3 is 13 amino acids. CDR3 DNA sequence: TGTGCCGCGCGGCGGGTCTACCAAGAGACCCAGTACTTC. Translated: CAARRVYQETQYF.

This clone was seen ten or more times. V is TRBV19 and J is TRBJ2-1; maybe TRBD1 (6 bases). CDR1 is LNHDA, CDR2 SQIVND, per germline (reference sequence). CDR3 size: 13 residues. Trimming took off 7 bases at V and 4 bases at J, with 11 bases between the two ends. The CDR3 loop is CASTGTPYNEQFF. The CDR3 DNA follows: TGTGCCAGTACCGGGACACCGTACAATGAGCAGTTCTTC.

The J gene is TRBJ2-1, the V gene TRBV5-1; D not certain. Germline CDR1 SGHRS, CDR2 YFSETQ. Trimming cost V 4 bases and J 1 base, with 15 bases left between them. This CDR3 region has 16 residues. The CDR3 nucleotides read TGCGCCAGCAGCCCCAGTAGGAGTTTTTCCTACAATGAGCAGTTCTTC. This gives the protein CASSPSRSFSYNEQFF. The variable domain in full, with the rest retrieved from reference TRBV5-1 and TRBJ2-1, is KAGVTQTPRYLIKTRGQQVTLSCSPISGHRSVSWYQQTPGQGLQFLFEYFSETQRNKGNFPGRFSGRQFSNSRSEMNVSTLELGDSALYLCASSPSRSFSYNEQFFGPGTRLTVL.

The chain joins TRBV5-1 to TRBJ1-2; weak D call: TRBD1 (6 bases). Trimming removed 3 bases at V and 6 bases at J, with 12 bases between. Germline V gene lookup returns CDR1 SGHRS and CDR2 YFSETQ. The CDR3 runs to 13 residues. CDR3 region: CASSSTGPNGYTF. CDR3 DNA: TGCGCCAGCAGCTCCACAGGGCCGAATGGCTACACCTTC.

This chain uses TRBV5-1 with TRBJ1-6; the D is unclear. Germline lookup yields CDR1 SGHRS and CDR2 YFSETQ. The germline V and J ends were trimmed by 0 bases and 3 bases, with 7 bases remaining between them. The CDR3 sequence is 15 residues long. CDR3: CASSLDLGYNSPLHF. The CDR3 DNA follows: TGCGCCAGCAGCTTGGATCTAGGCTATAATTCACCCCTCCACTTT.

V gene TRBV7-1 combines with J gene TRBJ1-1; D not certain. TRBV7-1 is designated an ORF whose function remains uncertain. The CDR3 length is 15 residues. V was pared by 4 bases and J by 5 bases, with 17 bases between. The CDR3 loop is CASSLEIGRLTEAFF. The CDR3 coding sequence is TGTGCCAGCAGCTTAGAAATTGGCAGGTTGACTGAAGCTTTCTTT.